These T cell receptor beta chains were read from a single sample in a study of T cell responses to AZD1222 COVID-19 vaccine. Clones were read by immunoSEQ multiplex PCR, and TCRdb kept only the in-frame ones, dropping some. The sample contains about 110,000 clones, roughly nine tenths of which appear only once. The starting material was peripheral blood, obtained on day 0 of AZD1222 vaccination. These receptors were obtained from an adult in good health. Both conserved end residues are part of each CDR3. The D gene is left open where the match is weak. Some rows have no size entry. The others give once, few or many, or a class for an expanded clone.

J | D | size | V | CDR3 | DNA
TRBJ2-1 | NA | few | TRBV5-1 | CASSTPTYTYNEQFF | TGCGCCAGCAGCACTCCAACATATACCTACAATGAGCAGTTCTTC
TRBJ2-1 | TRBD2 | NA | TRBV28 | CASEGSGSFLNEQFF | TGTGCCAGCGAAGGTAGCGGGAGCTTCCTCAATGAGCAGTTCTTC
TRBJ2-3 | TRBD2 | NA | TRBV5-1 | CASSSLGRDSPDTQYF | TGCGCCAGCAGCTCCCTTGGGAGGGACTCCCCAGATACGCAGTATTTT
TRBJ1-6 | TRBD1 | NA | TRBV30 | CAWSPPGTVNSPLHF | TGTGCCTGGAGTCCCCCCGGGACAGTCAATTCACCCCTCCACTTT
TRBJ2-1 | TRBD1 | NA | TRBV19 | CATSRGLSYNEQFF | TGTGCCACCTCTAGGGGGCTCTCCTACAATGAGCAGTTCTTC
TRBJ2-7 | NA | NA | TRBV27 | CATGLAPLAYEQYF | TGTGCCACCGGTTTAGCCCCCCTGGCCTACGAGCAGTACTTC
TRBJ1-3 | NA | NA | TRBV23-1 | CASRPTGNPGNTIYF | TGCGCCAGCAGGCCTACGGGGAATCCCGGAAACACCATATATTTT
TRBJ2-2 | NA | NA | TRBV5-4 | CASSYTGELFF | TGTGCCAGCAGTTACACCGGGGAGCTGTTTTTT
TRBJ1-6 | NA | NA | TRBV9 | CASSVDPGGVGSPLHF | TGTGCCAGCAGCGTAGACCCGGGGGGGGTGGGGTCACCCCTCCACTTT
TRBJ1-5 | TRBD1 | NA | TRBV18 | CASSPYQGVINQPQHF | TGTGCCAGCTCACCCTATCAGGGGGTAATCAATCAGCCCCAGCATTTT
TRBJ1-2 | TRBD1 | NA | TRBV29-1 | CSVLRTGSVGYTF | TGCAGCGTTTTGCGGACAGGGTCGGTGGGCTACACCTTC
TRBJ2-5 | NA | NA | TRBV7-2 | CATTPPRGETQYF | TGTGCCACCACTCCACCCAGGGGAGAGACCCAGTACTTC
TRBJ1-2 | NA | NA | TRBV6-5 | CASSRAGRYTF | TGTGCCAGCAGTCGCGCGGGACGCTACACCTTC
TRBJ1-5 | NA | once | TRBV6-6 | CASSYEAEGYQPQHF | TGTGCCAGCAGTTATGAGGCGGAGGGGTACCAGCCCCAGCATTTT
TRBJ1-6 | TRBD1 | NA | TRBV2 | CASRDRGHNSPLHF | TGTGCCAGCAGGGACAGGGGGCATAATTCACCCCTCCACTTT
TRBJ2-7 | TRBD1 | NA | TRBV18 | CASSPPGLTGSHEQYF | TGTGCCAGCTCACCACCCGGCCTGACAGGGTCCCACGAGCAGTACTTC
TRBJ2-2 | NA | NA | TRBV3-1/TRBV3-2 | CASSQGGANTGELFF | TGTGCCAGCAGCCAAGGGGGGGCGAACACCGGGGAGCTGTTTTTT
TRBJ1-6 | NA | NA | TRBV7-2 | CASSLLQYNSPLHF | TGTGCCAGCAGCTTATTACAGTATAATTCACCCCTCCACTTT
TRBJ2-3 | TRBD2 | few | TRBV27 | CASSPTLAGLTDTQYF | TGTGCCAGCAGTCCAACACTAGCGGGACTCACAGATACGCAGTATTTT
TRBJ2-7 | TRBD2 | NA | TRBV15 | CATSRGGVAGIHEQYF | TGTGCCACCAGCAGGGGGGGGGTAGCGGGAATCCACGAGCAGTACTTC
TRBJ2-5 | NA | NA | TRBV28 | CASSLRGALGETQYF | TGTGCCAGCAGTTTAAGGGGGGCTTTAGGAGAGACCCAGTACTTC
TRBJ2-7 | NA | NA | TRBV12-5 | CASGLVLADSLYEQYF | TGTGCTAGTGGTTTGGTACTCGCGGACAGCCTCTACGAGCAGTACTTC